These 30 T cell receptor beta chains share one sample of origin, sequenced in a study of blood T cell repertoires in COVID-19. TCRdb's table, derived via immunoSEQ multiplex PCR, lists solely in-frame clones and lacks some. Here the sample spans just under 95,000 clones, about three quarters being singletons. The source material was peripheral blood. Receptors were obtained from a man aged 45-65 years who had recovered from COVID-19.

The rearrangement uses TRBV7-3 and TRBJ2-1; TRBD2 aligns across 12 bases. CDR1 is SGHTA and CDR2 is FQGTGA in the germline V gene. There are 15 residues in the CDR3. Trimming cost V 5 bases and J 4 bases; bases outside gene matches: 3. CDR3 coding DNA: TGTGCCAGCAGCCAAGGACTAGCGGGATACAATGAGCAGTTCTTC. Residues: CASSQGLAGYNEQFF. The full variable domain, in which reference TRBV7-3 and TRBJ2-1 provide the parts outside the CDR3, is GAGVSQTPSNKVTEKGKYVELRCDPISGHTALYWYRQSLGQGPEFLIYFQGTGAADDSGLPNDRFFAVRPEGSVSTLKIQRTERGDSAVYLCASSQGLAGYNEQFFGPGTRLTVL.

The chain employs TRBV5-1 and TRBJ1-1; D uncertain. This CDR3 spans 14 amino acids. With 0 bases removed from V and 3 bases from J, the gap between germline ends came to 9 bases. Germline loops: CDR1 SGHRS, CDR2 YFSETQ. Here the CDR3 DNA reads TGCGCCAGCAGCTTGGGACATACGGACACTGAAGCTTTCTTT. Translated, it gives CASSLGHTDTEAFF.

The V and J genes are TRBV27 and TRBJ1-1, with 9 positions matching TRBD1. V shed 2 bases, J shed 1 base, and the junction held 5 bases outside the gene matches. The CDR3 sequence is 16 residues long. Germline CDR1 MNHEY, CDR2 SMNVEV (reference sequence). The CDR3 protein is CASSLHRGQGNTEAFF. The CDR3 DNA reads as TGTGCCAGCAGTTTACACAGGGGGCAGGGGAACACTGAAGCTTTCTTT.

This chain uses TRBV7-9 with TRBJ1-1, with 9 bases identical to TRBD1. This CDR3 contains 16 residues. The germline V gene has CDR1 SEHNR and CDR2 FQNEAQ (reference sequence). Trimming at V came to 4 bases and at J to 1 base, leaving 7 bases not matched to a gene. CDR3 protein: CASSWDRAYQNTEAFF. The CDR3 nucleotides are TGTGCCAGCAGCTGGGACAGGGCCTACCAGAACACTGAAGCTTTCTTT.

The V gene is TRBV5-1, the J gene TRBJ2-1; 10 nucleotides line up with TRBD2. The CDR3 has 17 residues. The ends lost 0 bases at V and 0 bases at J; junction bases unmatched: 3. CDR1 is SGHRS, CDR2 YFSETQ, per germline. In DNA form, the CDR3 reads TGCGCCAGCAGCTTGGAACTAGCGGGAAGCTCCTACAATGAGCAGTTCTTC. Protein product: CASSLELAGSSYNEQFF. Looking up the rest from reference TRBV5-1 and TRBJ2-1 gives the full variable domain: KAGVTQTPRYLIKTRGQQVTLSCSPISGHRSVSWYQQTPGQGLQFLFEYFSETQRNKGNFPGRFSGRQFSNSRSEMNVSTLELGDSALYLCASSLELAGSSYNEQFFGPGTRLTVL.

CDR3 DNA sequence: TGTGCCAGCAGCTCCACAGGGACTGGGGCCAACGTCCTGACTTTC. It translates to CASSSTGTGANVLTF. The V and J genes are TRBV6-5 and TRBJ2-6; a possible D gene is TRBD1 (6 bases). Germline V gene sequence: CDR1 MNHEY, CDR2 SVGAGI. The V and J ends lost 6 bases and 2 bases respectively, with 11 bases between them. The CDR3 has 15 amino acids.

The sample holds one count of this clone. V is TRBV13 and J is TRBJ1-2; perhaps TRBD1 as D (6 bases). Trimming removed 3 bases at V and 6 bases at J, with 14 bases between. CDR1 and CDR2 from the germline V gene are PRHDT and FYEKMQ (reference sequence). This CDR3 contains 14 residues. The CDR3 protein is CASSFFGGRDGYTF. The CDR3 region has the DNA TGTGCCAGCAGCTTCTTCGGGGGGCGGGATGGCTACACCTTC.

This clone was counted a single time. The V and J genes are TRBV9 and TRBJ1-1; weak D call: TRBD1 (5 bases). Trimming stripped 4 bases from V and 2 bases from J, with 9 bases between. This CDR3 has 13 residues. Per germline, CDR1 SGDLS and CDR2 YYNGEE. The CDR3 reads CASSFRVNTEAFF. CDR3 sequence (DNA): TGTGCCAGCAGCTTCAGGGTCAACACTGAAGCTTTCTTT.

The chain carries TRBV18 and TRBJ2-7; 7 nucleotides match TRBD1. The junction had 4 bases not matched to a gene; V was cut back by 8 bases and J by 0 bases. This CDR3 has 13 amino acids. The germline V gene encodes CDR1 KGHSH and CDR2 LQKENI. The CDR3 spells CASQGESSYEQYF. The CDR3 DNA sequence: TGTGCCAGCCAGGGGGAAAGCTCCTACGAGCAGTACTTC.

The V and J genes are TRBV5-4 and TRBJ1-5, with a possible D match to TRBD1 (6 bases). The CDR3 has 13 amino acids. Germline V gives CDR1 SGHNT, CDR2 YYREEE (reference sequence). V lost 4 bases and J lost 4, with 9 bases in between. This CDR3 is CASSLDSNQPQHF. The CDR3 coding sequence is TGTGCCAGCAGCCTGGACAGTAATCAGCCCCAGCATTTT.

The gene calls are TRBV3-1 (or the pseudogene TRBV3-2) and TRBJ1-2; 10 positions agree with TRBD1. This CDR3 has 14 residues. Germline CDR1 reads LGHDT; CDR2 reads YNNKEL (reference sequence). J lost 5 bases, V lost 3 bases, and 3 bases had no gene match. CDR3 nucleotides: TGTGCCAGCAGCCAGACAGGGGGCGTATATGGCTACACCTTC. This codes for CASSQTGGVYGYTF.

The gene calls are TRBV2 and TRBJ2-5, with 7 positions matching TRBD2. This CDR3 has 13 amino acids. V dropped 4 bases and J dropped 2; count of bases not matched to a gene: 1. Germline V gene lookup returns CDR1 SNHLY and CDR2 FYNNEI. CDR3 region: CASSGGGQETQYF. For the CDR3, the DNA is TGTGCCAGCAGTGGGGGGGGTCAAGAGACCCAGTACTTC.

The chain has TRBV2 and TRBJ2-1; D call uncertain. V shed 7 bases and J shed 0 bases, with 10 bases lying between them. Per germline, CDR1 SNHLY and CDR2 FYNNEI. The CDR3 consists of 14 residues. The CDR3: CASKLQNSYNEQFF. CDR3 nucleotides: TGTGCCAGCAAACTACAAAACTCCTACAATGAGCAGTTCTTC.

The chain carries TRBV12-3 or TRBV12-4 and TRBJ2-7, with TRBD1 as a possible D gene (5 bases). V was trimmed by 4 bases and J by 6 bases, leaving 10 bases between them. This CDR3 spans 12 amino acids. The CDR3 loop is CASSSGLREQYF. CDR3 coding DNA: TGTGCCAGCAGTTCAGGGTTGCGCGAGCAGTACTTC.

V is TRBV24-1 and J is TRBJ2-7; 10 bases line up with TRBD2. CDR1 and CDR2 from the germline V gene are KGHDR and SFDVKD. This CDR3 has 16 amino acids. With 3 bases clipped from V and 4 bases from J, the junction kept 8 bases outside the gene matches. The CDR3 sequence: CATSDPRRTSGYEQYF. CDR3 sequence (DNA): TGTGCCACCAGTGATCCGCGTAGGACTAGCGGATACGAGCAGTACTTC.

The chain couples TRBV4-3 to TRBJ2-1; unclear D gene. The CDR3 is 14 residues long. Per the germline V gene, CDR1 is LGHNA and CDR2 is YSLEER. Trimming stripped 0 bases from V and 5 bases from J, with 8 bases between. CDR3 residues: CASSQDSTHNEQFF. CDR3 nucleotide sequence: TGCGCCAGCAGCCAAGATAGCACGCACAATGAGCAGTTCTTC.

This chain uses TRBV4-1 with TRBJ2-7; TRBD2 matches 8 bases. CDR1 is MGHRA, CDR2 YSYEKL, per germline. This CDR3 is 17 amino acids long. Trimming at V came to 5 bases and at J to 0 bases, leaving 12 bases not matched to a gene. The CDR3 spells CASSYLMTGGSSYEQYF. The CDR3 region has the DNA TGCGCCAGCAGCTATCTGATGACGGGGGGGAGCTCCTACGAGCAGTACTTC.

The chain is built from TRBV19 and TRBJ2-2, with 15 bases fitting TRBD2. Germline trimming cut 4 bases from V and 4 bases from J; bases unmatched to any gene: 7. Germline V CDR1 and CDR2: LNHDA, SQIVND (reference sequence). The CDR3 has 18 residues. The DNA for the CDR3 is TGTGCCAGTAGTAGGGGACTAGCGGGAGGTGGAGGCACCGGGGAGCTGTTTTTT. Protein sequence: CASSRGLAGGGGTGELFF. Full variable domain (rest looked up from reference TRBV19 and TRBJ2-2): DGGITQSPKYLFRKEGQNVTLSCEQNLNHDAMYWYRQDPGQGLRLIYYSQIVNDFQKGDIAEGYSVSREKKESFPLTVTSAQKNPTAFYLCASSRGLAGGGGTGELFFGEGSRLTVL.

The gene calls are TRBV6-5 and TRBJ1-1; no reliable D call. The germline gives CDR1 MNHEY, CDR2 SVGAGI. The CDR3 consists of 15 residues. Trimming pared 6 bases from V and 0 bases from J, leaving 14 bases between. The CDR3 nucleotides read TGTGCCAGCAGAACATCCGGGTCCCTGAACACTGAAGCTTTCTTT. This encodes CASRTSGSLNTEAFF.

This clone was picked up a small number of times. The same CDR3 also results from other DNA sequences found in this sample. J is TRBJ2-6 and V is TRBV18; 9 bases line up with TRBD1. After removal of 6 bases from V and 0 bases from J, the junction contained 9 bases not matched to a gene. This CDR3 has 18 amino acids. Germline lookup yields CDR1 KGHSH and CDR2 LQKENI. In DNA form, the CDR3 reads TGTGCCAGCTCCCCGGGACAGGGCGGGAGCTCTGGGGCCAACGTCCTGACTTTC. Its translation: CASSPGQGGSSGANVLTF.

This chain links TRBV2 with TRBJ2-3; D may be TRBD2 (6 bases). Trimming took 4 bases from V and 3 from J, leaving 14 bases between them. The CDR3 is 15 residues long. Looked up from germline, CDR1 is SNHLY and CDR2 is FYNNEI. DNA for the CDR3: TGTGCCAGCAGTGGCGGGCGGGGAAGGACAGATACGCAGTATTTT. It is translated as CASSGGRGRTDTQYF.

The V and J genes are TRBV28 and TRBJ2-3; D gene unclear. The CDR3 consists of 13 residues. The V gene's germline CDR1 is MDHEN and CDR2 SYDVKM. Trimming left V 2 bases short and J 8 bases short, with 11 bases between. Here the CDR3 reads CASSLENPGTQYF. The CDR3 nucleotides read TGTGCCAGCAGTTTAGAGAATCCGGGTACGCAGTATTTT.

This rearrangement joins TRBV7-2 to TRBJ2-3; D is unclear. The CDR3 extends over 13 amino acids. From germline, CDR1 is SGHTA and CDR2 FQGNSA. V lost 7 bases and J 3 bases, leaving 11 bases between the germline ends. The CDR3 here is CASILLRTDTQYF. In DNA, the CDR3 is TGTGCCAGCATCCTCCTGCGAACAGATACGCAGTATTTT.

CDR3 protein: CASSSGQSQETQYF. The CDR3 nucleotides are TGCGCCAGCAGCTCAGGACAGTCCCAAGAGACCCAGTACTTC. This chain joins TRBV5-1 and TRBJ2-5, with D tentatively TRBD1 (6 bases). V was pared by 3 bases and J by 1 base, with 10 bases between. Germline V CDR1 and CDR2: SGHRS, YFSETQ. The CDR3 consists of 14 residues.

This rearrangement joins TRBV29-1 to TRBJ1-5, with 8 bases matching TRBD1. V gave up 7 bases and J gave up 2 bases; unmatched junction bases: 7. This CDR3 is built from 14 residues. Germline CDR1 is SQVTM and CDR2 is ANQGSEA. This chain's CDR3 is CSAGQGRGNQPQHF. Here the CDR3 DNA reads TGCAGCGCCGGACAGGGAAGGGGCAATCAGCCCCAGCATTTT.

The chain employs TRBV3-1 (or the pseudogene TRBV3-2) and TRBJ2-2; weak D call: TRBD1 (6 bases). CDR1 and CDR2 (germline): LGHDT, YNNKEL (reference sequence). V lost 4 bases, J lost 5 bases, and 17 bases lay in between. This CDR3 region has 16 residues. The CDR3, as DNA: TGTGCCAGCAGCCCCCGGGACACCCAGGGGACCGGGGAGCTGTTTTTT. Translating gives CASSPRDTQGTGELFF.

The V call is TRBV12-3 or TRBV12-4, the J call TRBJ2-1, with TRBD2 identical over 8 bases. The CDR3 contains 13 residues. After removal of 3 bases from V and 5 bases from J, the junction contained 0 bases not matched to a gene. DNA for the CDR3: TGTGCCAGCAGTTTGGGACTAGACAATGAGCAGTTCTTC. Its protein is CASSLGLDNEQFF.

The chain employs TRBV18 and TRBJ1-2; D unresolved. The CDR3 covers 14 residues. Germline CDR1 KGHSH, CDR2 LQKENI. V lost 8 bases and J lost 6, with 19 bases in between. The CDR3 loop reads CASTTRPQLDGYTF. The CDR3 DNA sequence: TGTGCCAGCACGACAAGACCGCAGTTGGATGGCTACACCTTC.

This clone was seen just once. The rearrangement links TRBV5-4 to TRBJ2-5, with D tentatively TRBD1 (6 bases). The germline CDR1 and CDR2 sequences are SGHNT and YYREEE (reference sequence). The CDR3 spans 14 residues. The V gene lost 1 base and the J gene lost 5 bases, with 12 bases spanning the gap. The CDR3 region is CASSLLGAWETQYF. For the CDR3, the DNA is TGTGCCAGCAGCTTGTTGGGGGCGTGGGAGACCCAGTACTTC. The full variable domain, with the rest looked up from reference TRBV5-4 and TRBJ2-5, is ETGVTQSPTHLIKTRGQQVTLRCSSQSGHNTVSWYQQALGQGPQFIFQYYREEENGRGNFPPRFSGLQFPNYSSELNVNALELDDSALYLCASSLLGAWETQYFGPGTRLLVL.

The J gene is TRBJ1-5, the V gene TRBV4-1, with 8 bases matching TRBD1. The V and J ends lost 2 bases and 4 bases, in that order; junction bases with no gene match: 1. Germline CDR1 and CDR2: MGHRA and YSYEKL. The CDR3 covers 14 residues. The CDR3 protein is CASSQTGGNQPQHF. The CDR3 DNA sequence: TGCGCCAGCAGCCAAACAGGGGGGAATCAGCCCCAGCATTTT.